This T cell receptor (beta chain) was retrieved from a study of beta chain features in type 1 diabetes. Regarding the study as a whole: Insertions were fewer and deletions more numerous at VDJ junctions in type 1 diabetes patients.

Looked up from germline, CDR1 is SGHRS and CDR2 is YFSETQ. The CDR3 length is 13 residues. Trimming removed 3 bases at V and 7 bases at J, with 11 bases between. Isolated RNA was reverse transcribed in full, so expressed TCRB transcripts were sequenced. Generated by immunoSEQ multiplex PCR, the TCRdb table keeps only in-frame clones and is missing some. The sample holds hundreds of thousands of clones, 15% to 20% seen once. A note on this clone: The antigen remains undetermined.

The source is a woman aged 18-29 years in good health. Sequenced input: naive CD4+ T cells from blood. The chain recombines TRBV5-1 with TRBJ2-1; no clear D. CDR3 nucleotides: TGCGCCAGCAGCTCCTCTTCGGGTAATGAGCAGTTCTTC. It codes for CASSSSSGNEQFF.